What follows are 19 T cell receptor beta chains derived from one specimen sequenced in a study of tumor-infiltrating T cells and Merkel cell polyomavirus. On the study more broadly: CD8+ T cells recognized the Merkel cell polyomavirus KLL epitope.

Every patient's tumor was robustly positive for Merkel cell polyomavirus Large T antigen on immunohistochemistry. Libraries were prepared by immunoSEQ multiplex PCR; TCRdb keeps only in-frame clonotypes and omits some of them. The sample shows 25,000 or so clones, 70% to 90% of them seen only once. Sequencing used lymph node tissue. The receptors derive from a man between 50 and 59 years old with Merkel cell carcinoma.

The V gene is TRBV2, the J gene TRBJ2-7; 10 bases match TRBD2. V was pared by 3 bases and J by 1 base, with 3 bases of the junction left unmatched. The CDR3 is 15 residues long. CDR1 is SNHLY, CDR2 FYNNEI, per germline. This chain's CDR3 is CASSEVAGGSYEQYF. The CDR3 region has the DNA TGTGCCAGCAGTGAGGTAGCGGGGGGTTCCTACGAGCAGTACTTC.

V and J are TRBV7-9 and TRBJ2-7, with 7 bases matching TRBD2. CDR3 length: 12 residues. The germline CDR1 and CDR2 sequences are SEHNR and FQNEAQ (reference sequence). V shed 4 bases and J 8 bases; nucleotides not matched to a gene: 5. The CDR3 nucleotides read TGTGCCAGCAGCTCCCTCGGGGGGAAGCAGTACTTC. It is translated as CASSSLGGKQYF. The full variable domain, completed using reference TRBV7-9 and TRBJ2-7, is DTGVSQNPRHKITKRGQNVTFRCDPISEHNRLYWYRQTLGQGPEFLTYFQNEAQLEKSRLLSDRFSAERPKGSFSTLEIQRTEQGDSAMYLCASSSLGGKQYFGPGTRLTVT.

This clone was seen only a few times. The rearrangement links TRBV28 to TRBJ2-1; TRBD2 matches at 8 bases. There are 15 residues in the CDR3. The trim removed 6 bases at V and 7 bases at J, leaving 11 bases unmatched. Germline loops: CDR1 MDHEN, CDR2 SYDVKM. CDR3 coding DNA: TGTGCCAGCAGGGCGAGCGGGAGATTGAGTAATGAGCAGTTCTTC. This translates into CASRASGRLSNEQFF. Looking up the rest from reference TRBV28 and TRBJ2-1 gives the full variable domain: DVKVTQSSRYLVKRTGEKVFLECVQDMDHENMFWYRQDPGLGLRLIYFSYDVKMKEKGDIPEGYSVSREKKERFSLILESASTNQTSMYLCASRASGRLSNEQFFGPGTRLTVL.

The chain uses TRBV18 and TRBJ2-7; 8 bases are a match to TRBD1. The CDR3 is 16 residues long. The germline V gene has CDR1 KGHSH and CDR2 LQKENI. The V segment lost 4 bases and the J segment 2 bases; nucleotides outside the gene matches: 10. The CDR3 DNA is TGTGCCAGCTCACTATCCGGGACAGGCGTCCCCTACGAGCAGTACTTC. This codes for CASSLSGTGVPYEQYF.

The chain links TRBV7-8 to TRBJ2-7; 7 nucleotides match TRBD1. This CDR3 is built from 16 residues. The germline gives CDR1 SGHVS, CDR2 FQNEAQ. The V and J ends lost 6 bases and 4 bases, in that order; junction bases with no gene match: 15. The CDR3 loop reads CASSRGQVGDRYEQYF. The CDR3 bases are TGTGCCAGCAGTCGAGGACAGGTAGGGGATAGGTACGAGCAGTACTTC. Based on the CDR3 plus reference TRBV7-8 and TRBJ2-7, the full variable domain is GAGVSQSPRYKVAKRGQDVALRCDPISGHVSLFWYQQALGQGPEFLTYFQNEAQLDKSGLPSDRFFAERPEGSVSTLKIQRTQQEDSAVYLCASSRGQVGDRYEQYFGPGTRLTVT.

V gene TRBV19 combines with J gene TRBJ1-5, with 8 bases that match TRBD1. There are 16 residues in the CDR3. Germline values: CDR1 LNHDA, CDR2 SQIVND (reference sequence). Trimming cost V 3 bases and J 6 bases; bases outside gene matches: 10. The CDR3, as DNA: TGTGCCAGTAGTATCGGTCGGGCAGGGGGCGGTCAGCCCCAGCATTTT. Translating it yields CASSIGRAGGGQPQHF.

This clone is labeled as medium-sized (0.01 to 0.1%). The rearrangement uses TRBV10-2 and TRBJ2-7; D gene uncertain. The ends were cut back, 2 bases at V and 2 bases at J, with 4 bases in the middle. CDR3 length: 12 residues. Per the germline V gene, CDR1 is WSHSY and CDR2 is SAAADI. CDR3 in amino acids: CASSEPAYEQYF. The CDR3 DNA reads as TGCGCCAGCAGTGAGCCCGCCTACGAGCAGTACTTC.

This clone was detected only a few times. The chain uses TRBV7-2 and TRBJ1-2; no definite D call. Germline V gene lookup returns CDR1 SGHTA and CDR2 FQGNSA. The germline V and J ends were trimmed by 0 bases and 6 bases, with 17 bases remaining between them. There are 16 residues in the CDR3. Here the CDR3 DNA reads TGTGCCAGCAGCTTAGCTTGGGCCGGACGGGGAAATGGCTACACCTTC. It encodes CASSLAWAGRGNGYTF.

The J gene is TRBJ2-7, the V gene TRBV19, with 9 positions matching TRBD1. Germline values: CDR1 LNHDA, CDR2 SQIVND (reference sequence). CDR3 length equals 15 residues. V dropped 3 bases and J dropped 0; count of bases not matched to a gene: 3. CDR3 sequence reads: CASSMSTGGSYEQYF. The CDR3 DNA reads TGTGCCAGTAGTATGTCGACAGGGGGCTCCTACGAGCAGTACTTC.

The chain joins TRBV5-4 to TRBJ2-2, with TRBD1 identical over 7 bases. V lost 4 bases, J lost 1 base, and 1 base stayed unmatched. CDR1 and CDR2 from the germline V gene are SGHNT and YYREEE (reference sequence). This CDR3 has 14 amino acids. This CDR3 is CASSRTGNTGELFF. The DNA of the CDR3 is TGTGCCAGCAGCCGGACAGGGAACACCGGGGAGCTGTTTTTT. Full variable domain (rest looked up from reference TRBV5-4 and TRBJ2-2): ETGVTQSPTHLIKTRGQQVTLRCSSQSGHNTVSWYQQALGQGPQFIFQYYREEENGRGNFPPRFSGLQFPNYSSELNVNALELDDSALYLCASSRTGNTGELFFGEGSRLTVL.

The CDR3 loop reads CASSGGRMDRYSYEQYF. In DNA form, the CDR3 reads TGTGCCAGCAGCGGAGGAAGGATGGACAGGTACTCCTACGAGCAGTACTTC. The chain uses TRBV7-2 and TRBJ2-7; 7 bases fit TRBD1. Trimming took 5 bases from V and 0 from J; bases not matched to a gene: 13. Germline-derived CDR1 and CDR2 are SGHTA and FQGNSA. The CDR3 runs 17 residues.

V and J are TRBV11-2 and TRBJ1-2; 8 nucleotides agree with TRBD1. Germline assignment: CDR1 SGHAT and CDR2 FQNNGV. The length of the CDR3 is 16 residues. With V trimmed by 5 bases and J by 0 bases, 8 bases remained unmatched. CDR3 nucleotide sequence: TGTGCCAGCAGCCCCCTACCGGGACAGGCTAACTATGGCTACACCTTC. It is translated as CASSPLPGQANYGYTF.

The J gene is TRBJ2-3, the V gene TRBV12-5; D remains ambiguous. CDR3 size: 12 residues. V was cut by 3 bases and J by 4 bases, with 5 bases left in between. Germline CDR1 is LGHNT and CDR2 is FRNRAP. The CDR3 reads CASGFGPDTQYF. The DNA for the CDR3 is TGTGCTAGTGGTTTCGGTCCAGATACGCAGTATTTT.

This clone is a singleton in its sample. CDR3 sequence: CASSFTSLNPETQYF. The CDR3 DNA sequence: TGTGCCAGCAGTTTCACTTCCCTCAACCCGGAGACCCAGTACTTC. The V call is TRBV27, the J call TRBJ2-5; D not resolved. In germline, CDR1 is MNHEY, CDR2 SMNVEV (reference sequence). Trimming took 3 bases from V and 5 from J, leaving 16 bases between them. CDR3 size: 15 residues.

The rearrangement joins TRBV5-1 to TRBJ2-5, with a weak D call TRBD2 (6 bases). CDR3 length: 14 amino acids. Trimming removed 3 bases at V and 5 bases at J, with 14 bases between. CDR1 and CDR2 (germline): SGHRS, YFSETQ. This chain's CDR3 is CASSSGVGGETQYF. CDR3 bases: TGCGCCAGCAGCTCGGGGGTCGGTGGGGAGACCCAGTACTTC. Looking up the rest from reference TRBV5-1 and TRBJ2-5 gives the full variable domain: KAGVTQTPRYLIKTRGQQVTLSCSPISGHRSVSWYQQTPGQGLQFLFEYFSETQRNKGNFPGRFSGRQFSNSRSEMNVSTLELGDSALYLCASSSGVGGETQYFGPGTRLLVL.

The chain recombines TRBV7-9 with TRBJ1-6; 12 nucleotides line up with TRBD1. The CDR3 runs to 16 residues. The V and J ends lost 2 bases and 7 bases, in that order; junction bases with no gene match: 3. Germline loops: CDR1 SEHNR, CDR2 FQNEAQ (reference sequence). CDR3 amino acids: CASSLKGTGGNSPLHF. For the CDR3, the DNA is TGTGCCAGCAGCTTAAAGGGGACAGGGGGCAATTCACCCCTCCACTTT.

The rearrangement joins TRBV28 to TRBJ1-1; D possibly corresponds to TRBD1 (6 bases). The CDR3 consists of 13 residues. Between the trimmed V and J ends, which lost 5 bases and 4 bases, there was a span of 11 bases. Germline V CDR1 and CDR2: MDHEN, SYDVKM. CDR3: CASSTGSVTEAFF. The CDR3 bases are TGTGCCAGCAGTACAGGGTCGGTCACTGAAGCTTTCTTT.

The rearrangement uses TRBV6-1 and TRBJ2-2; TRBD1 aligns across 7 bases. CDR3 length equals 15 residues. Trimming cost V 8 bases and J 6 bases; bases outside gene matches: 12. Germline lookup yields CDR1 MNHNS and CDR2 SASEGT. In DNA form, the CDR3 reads TGTGCCAGCGTTACAGGGGTGTTGAGGGCCGGGGAGCTGTTTTTT. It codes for CASVTGVLRAGELFF.

CDR3 nucleotide sequence: TGTGCCAGTACCACAGGGGTCTCCTCTGGGGCCAACGTCCTGACTTTC. This codes for CASTTGVSSGANVLTF. The rearrangement joins TRBV19 to TRBJ2-6; TRBD1 aligns across 7 bases. The trim removed 7 bases at V and 0 bases at J, leaving 6 bases unmatched. The CDR3 has 16 residues. In germline, CDR1 is LNHDA, CDR2 SQIVND (reference sequence).